This is a list of T cell receptor beta chains from one sample in a study of PD-1 blockade in classical Hodgkin lymphoma. Assay: immunoSEQ multiplex PCR; the TCRdb copy retains only in-frame clones and omits some. The table records roughly 140,000 clones, just under 80% of them present only once. Sequencing was performed on peripheral blood mononuclear cells (PBMCs), taken before the second cycle of nivolumab. The receptors originated from a human donor with classical Hodgkin lymphoma. Each CDR3 is given with its conserved first and last residue. A D gene is named only where the DNA matches it firmly. Clone sizes are given selectively: once, few, many, or a class where the clone is expanded.

J | size | D | length | V | CDR3 | DNA
TRBJ2-1 | NA | TRBD2 | 14 | TRBV5-1 | CASSLTSGRNEQFF | TGCGCCAGCAGCTTGACAAGCGGGAGAAATGAGCAGTTCTTC
TRBJ2-1 | NA | TRBD2 | 17 | TRBV19 | CASSIDPLAGSLNEQFF | TGTGCCAGTAGTATAGACCCACTAGCGGGGAGCCTCAATGAGCAGTTCTTC
TRBJ2-1 | NA | TRBD2 | 17 | TRBV7-2 | CASSLLGGGVSYNEQFF | TGTGCCAGCAGCCTTCTGGGCGGGGGGGTATCCTACAATGAGCAGTTCTTC
TRBJ1-1 | NA | NA | 11 | TRBV30 | CAWSERFEAFF | TGTGCCTGGAGCGAGCGGTTTGAAGCTTTCTTT
TRBJ1-3 | NA | TRBD1 | 14 | TRBV6-6 | CASSPNRGRNTIYF | TGTGCCAGCAGTCCCAACAGGGGGCGGAACACCATATATTTT
TRBJ1-2 | NA | NA | 15 | TRBV11-3 | CASSSPCTVNYGYTF | TGTGCCAGCAGTTCCCCGTGCACAGTAAACTATGGCTACACCTTC
TRBJ1-2 | NA | TRBD1 | 17 | TRBV18 | CASSSLRPGQGGYGYTF | TGTGCCAGCTCATCTTTAAGGCCGGGACAGGGGGGCTATGGCTACACCTTC
TRBJ2-5 | NA | NA | 12 | TRBV7-2 | CASSLMEGTQYF | TGTGCCAGCAGCTTAATGGAAGGGACCCAGTACTTC
TRBJ2-7 | NA | TRBD1 | 15 | TRBV18 | CASSPLGTGSYEQYF | TGTGCCAGCTCACCACTCGGGACAGGGTCCTACGAGCAGTACTTC
TRBJ2-1 | NA | TRBD1 | 16 | TRBV19 | CASSIDPQGAMDEQFF | TGTGCCAGTAGTATAGACCCACAGGGGGCGATGGATGAGCAGTTCTTC
TRBJ2-3 | NA | NA | 12 | TRBV7-9 | CASSLGRDTQYF | TGTGCCAGCAGCTTAGGCCGAGATACGCAGTATTTT
TRBJ2-3 | NA | NA | 14 | TRBV18 | CASSGGSQGDTQYF | TGTGCCAGCTCAGGAGGGTCTCAAGGAGATACGCAGTATTTT
TRBJ1-4 | NA | NA | 14 | TRBV19 | CASSGTSPFEKLFF | TGTGCCAGTAGTGGGACATCCCCTTTTGAAAAACTGTTTTTT
TRBJ1-2 | NA | NA | 13 | TRBV11-2 | CASSLGQNYGYTF | TGTGCCAGCAGTCTCGGACAGAACTATGGCTACACCTTC
TRBJ1-3 | NA | NA | 13 | TRBV27 | CASSADPRDTIYF | TGTGCCAGCAGTGCCGACCCCCGTGACACCATATATTTT
TRBJ1-1 | NA | NA | 12 | TRBV13 | CASSLSPPEAFF | TGTGCCAGCAGCTTATCCCCTCCTGAAGCTTTCTTT
TRBJ1-2 | NA | NA | 13 | TRBV7-9 | CASTRFPNYGYTF | TGTGCCAGCACCCGTTTCCCAAACTATGGCTACACCTTC
TRBJ2-7 | NA | TRBD1 | 12 | TRBV4-1 | CASSLDRDEQYF | TGCGCCAGCAGCTTGGACAGGGATGAGCAGTACTTC
TRBJ2-1 | few | TRBD1 | 15 | TRBV5-4 | CASRPDRGSYNEQFF | TGTGCCAGCCGCCCGGACAGGGGATCCTACAATGAGCAGTTCTTC
TRBJ1-4 | NA | TRBD1 | 16 | TRBV10-3 | CAITLRWTGQKEKLFF | TGTGCCATCACGCTGAGGTGGACAGGGCAAAAGGAAAAACTGTTTTTT
TRBJ1-1 | NA | TRBD1 | 13 | TRBV6-6 | CASFRTGNTEAFF | TGTGCCAGTTTCCGGACAGGGAACACTGAAGCTTTCTTT
TRBJ1-2 | NA | NA | 13 | TRBV5-6 | CASSLGQDYGYTF | TGTGCCAGCAGCTTGGGGCAAGACTATGGCTACACCTTC
TRBJ1-2 | NA | TRBD1 | 16 | TRBV19 | CASSIDRQGTSYGYTF | TGTGCCAGTAGTATAGATCGACAGGGGACGAGCTATGGCTACACCTTC
TRBJ1-4 | NA | NA | 18 | TRBV7-9 | CASSLAPGALGANEKLFF | TGTGCCAGCAGCTTAGCGCCAGGGGCGTTGGGAGCTAATGAAAAACTGTTTTTT